These 10 T cell receptor beta chains were all obtained from the same sample, sequenced in a study of T cells after yellow fever vaccination. TCRdb reprocessed the 5' RACE reads via MiXCR and lists one record per CDR3 protein. Of just under 600,000 distinct CDR3 sequences in the sample, about 13% were seen once. Sequenced here: PBMCs, sampled on the day of the yellow fever booster vaccination. These receptors originate from a man aged 30 to 39 who received the YFV17D yellow fever vaccine.

This clonotype was observed a handful of times. The chain links TRBV5-1 to TRBJ2-7; TRBD1 agrees at 8 bases. Trimming took 3 bases from V and 4 from J; bases not matched to a gene: 12. Per germline, CDR1 SGHRS and CDR2 YFSETQ. The CDR3 is made up of 16 amino acids. CDR3 residues: CASSWTPGTGAYEQYF. CDR3 sequence (DNA): TGCGCCAGCAGCTGGACCCCCGGGACAGGCGCGTACGAGCAGTACTTC.

The table lists this clonotype with a few counts. The chain carries TRBV20-1 and TRBJ2-1; possibly TRBD2 for D (6 bases). The CDR3 is 14 amino acids. V lost 2 bases, J lost 4 bases, and 12 bases lay in between. Germline assignment: CDR1 DFQATT and CDR2 SNEGSKA (reference sequence). CDR3 DNA sequence: TGCAGTGCTAGACAACGGGACTCATACAATGAGCAGTTCTTC. Its translation is CSARQRDSYNEQFF.

V is TRBV30 and J is TRBJ1-4; D uncertain. V was trimmed by 2 bases and J by 7 bases, leaving 17 bases between them. The CDR3 contains 15 residues. CDR1 and CDR2 from the germline V gene are GTSNPN and SVGIG (reference sequence). Here the CDR3 DNA reads TGTGCCTGGAGTAAGGGCAGAACCGGCGCTGAAAAACTGTTTTTT. Translated: CAWSKGRTGAEKLFF.

There are a few counts of this clonotype. V usage is TRBV6-5 and J usage is TRBJ2-2; D ambiguous. Trimming shortened V by 4 bases and J by 6 bases, and 12 bases separated the two germline ends. The CDR3 extends over 14 amino acids. Germline loops: CDR1 MNHEY, CDR2 SVGAGI. In nucleotides, the CDR3 is TGTGCCAGCAGTTTGGCGGTTTTCGCCGGGGAGCTGTTTTTT. This gives the protein CASSLAVFAGELFF.

This chain links TRBV7-2 with TRBJ1-2; unclear D gene. V shed 5 bases and J shed 3 bases, with 13 bases lying between them. CDR3 length: 14 amino acids. The germline gives CDR1 SGHTA, CDR2 FQGNSA. The CDR3: CASSLRRSDYGYTF. In nucleotides, the CDR3 is TGTGCCAGCAGCCTAAGGAGGTCTGACTATGGCTACACCTTC.

This clonotype has only a few counts. The rearrangement uses TRBV27 and TRBJ2-7; a weak D match, TRBD2 (6 bases). CDR3 length equals 14 residues. Germline-derived CDR1 and CDR2 are MNHEY and SMNVEV (reference sequence). Trimming cost V 3 bases and J 6 bases, with 15 bases left between them. The CDR3 reads CASSFGQGGGEQYF. CDR3 nucleotides: TGTGCCAGCAGTTTCGGGCAGGGAGGTGGCGAGCAGTACTTC.

The rearrangement links TRBV12-5 to TRBJ2-1; D not resolved. Germline assignment: CDR1 LGHNT and CDR2 FRNRAP. V was trimmed by 2 bases and J by 0 bases, leaving 8 bases between them. This CDR3 region has 15 residues. CDR3 sequence: CASGLSSSSYNEQFF. As DNA, the CDR3 is TGTGCTAGTGGTTTGTCCTCTAGCTCCTACAATGAGCAGTTCTTC.

This clonotype was counted only a few times. This chain connects TRBV14 to TRBJ2-1, with D perhaps being TRBD1 or TRBD2 (5 bases each). Trimming shortened V by 0 bases and J by 8 bases, and 14 bases separated the two germline ends. The CDR3 contains 15 residues. Germline CDR1 and CDR2: SGHDN and FVKESK. The CDR3 DNA reads as TGTGCCAGCAGCCAAGACCGGGACCCCCCCTATGAGCAGTTCTTC. Translated, it gives CASSQDRDPPYEQFF.

The J gene is TRBJ2-2, the V gene TRBV11-2; TRBD2 matches 8 bases. After removal of 5 bases from V and 4 bases from J, the junction contained 15 bases not matched to a gene. The CDR3 covers 18 residues. Germline V gene lookup returns CDR1 SGHAT and CDR2 FQNNGV. The CDR3 here is CASSPGGGSGIPTGELFF. CDR3 DNA sequence: TGTGCCAGCAGCCCTGGGGGAGGTAGCGGGATACCCACCGGGGAGCTGTTTTTT.

J is TRBJ1-5 and V is TRBV28; no clear D. The CDR3 covers 17 residues. Germline CDR1 and CDR2: MDHEN and SYDVKM. Between the trimmed V and J ends, which lost 4 bases and 0 bases, there was a span of 16 bases. CDR3 sequence (DNA): TGTGCCAGCAGTTCCGATTTTACGGTCTATAGCAATCAGCCCCAGCATTTT. Translation gives CASSSDFTVYSNQPQHF.